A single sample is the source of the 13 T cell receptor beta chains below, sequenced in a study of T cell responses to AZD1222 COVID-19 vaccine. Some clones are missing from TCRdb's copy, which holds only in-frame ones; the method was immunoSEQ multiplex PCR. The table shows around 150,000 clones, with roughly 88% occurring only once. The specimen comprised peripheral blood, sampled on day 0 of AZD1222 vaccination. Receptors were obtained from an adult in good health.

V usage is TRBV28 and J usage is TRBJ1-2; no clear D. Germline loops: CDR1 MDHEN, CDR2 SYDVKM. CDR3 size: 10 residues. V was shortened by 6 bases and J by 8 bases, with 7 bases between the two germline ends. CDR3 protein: CASRMGGYTF. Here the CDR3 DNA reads TGTGCCAGCAGAATGGGGGGCTACACCTTC.

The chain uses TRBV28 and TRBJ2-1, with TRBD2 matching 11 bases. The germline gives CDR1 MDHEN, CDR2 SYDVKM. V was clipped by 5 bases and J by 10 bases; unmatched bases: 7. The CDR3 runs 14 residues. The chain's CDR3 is CASSILAGGGEQFF. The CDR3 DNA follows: TGTGCCAGCAGTATTCTAGCGGGGGGAGGGGAGCAGTTCTTC.

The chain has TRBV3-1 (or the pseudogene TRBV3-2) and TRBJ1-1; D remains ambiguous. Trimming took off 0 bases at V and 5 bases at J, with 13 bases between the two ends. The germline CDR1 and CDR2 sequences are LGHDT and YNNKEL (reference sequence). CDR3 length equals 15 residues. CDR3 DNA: TGTGCCAGCAGCCAAGATGGGAGTGCTCGGACTGAAGCTTTCTTT. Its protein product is CASSQDGSARTEAFF.

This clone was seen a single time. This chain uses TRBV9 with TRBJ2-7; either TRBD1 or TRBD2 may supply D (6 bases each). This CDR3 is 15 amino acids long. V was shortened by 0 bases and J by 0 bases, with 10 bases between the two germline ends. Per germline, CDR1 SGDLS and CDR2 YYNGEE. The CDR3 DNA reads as TGTGCCAGCAGCGTAGGGGGGGCACCCTCCTACGAGCAGTACTTC. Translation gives CASSVGGAPSYEQYF.

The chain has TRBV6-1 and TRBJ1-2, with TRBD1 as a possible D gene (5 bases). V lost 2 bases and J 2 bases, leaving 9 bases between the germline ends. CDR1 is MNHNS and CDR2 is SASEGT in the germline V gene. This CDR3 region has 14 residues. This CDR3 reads CASSEYRGNYGYTF. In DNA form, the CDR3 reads TGTGCCAGCAGTGAATACCGGGGGAACTATGGCTACACCTTC.

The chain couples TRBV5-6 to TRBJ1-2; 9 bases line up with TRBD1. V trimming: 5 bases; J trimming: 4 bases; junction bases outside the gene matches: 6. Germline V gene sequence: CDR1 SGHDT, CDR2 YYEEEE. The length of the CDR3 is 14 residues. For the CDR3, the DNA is TGTGCCAGCAGTCCGGTACAGGGGGCCTATGGCTACACCTTC. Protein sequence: CASSPVQGAYGYTF.

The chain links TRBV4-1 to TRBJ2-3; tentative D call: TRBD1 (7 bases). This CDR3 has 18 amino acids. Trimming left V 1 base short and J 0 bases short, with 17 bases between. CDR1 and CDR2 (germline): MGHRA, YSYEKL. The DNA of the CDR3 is TGCGCCAGCAGCCAAGTAGTCGGGCAGGGGGGAAGCACAGATACGCAGTATTTT. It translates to CASSQVVGQGGSTDTQYF.

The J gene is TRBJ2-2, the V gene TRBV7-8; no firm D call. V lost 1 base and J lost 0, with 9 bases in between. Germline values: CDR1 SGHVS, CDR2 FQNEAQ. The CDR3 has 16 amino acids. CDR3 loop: CASSLGVRANTGELFF. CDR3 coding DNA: TGTGCCAGCAGCTTAGGGGTTAGGGCGAACACCGGGGAGCTGTTTTTT.

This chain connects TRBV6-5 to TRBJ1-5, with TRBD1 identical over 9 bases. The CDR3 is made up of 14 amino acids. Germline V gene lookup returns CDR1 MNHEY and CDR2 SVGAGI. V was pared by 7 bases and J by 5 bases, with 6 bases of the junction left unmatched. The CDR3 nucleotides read TGTGCCAGCACCAGGGGACAGGGTCATCAGCCCCAGCATTTT. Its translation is CASTRGQGHQPQHF.

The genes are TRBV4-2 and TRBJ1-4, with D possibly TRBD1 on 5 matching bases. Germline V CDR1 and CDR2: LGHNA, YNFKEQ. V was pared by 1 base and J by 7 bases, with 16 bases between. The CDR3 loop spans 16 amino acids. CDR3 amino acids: CASSQVVREGSEKLFF. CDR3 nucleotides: TGTGCCAGCAGCCAAGTGGTCAGGGAGGGGTCTGAAAAACTGTTTTTT.

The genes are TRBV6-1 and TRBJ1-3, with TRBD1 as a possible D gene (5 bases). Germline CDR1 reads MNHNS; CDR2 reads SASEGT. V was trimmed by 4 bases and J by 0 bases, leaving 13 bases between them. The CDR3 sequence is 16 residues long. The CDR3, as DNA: TGTGCCAGCAGTGGTACCTGGGACCTCTCTGGAAACACCATATATTTT. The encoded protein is CASSGTWDLSGNTIYF.

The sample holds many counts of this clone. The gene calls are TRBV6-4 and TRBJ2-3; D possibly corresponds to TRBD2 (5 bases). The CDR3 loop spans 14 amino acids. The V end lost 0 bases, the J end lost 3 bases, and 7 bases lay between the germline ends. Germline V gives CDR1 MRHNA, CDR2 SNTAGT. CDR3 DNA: TGTGCCAGCAGTGACTCAAGGGAGACAGATACGCAGTATTTT. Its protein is CASSDSRETDTQYF.

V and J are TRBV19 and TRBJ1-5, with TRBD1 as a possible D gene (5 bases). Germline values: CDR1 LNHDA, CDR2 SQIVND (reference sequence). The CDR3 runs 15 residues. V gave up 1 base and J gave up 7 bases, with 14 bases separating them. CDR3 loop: CASSIGWGVGQPQHF. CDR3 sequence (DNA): TGTGCCAGTAGTATAGGATGGGGCGTGGGCCAGCCCCAGCATTTT.